This is a list of T cell receptor beta chains from one sample in a study of blood T cell repertoires in COVID-19. Assay used: immunoSEQ multiplex PCR; TCRdb lists only in-frame clones, some missing. The table shows roughly 240,000 clones, with around 83% occurring only once. The specimen was peripheral blood. The receptors come from a man younger than 30 with active or convalescent COVID-19. The CDR3 runs from the conserved cysteine through the conserved F or W. A D gene is named only where the DNA matches it firmly. Clone size is stated in some rows and not others, as once, few, many or a class when expanded.

TRBJ1-4	TRBD1	TRBV6-6	-	CASSRARGGKSNEKLFF	TGTGCCAGCAGCCGAGCCAGAGGGGGCAAGTCTAATGAAAAACTGTTTTTT
TRBJ2-1	TRBD2	TRBV10-2	once	CASRGGGFDNEQFF	TGCGCCAGCAGAGGCGGGGGGTTTGATAATGAGCAGTTCTTC
TRBJ2-7	TRBD2	TRBV27	few	CASSVGLVTEQYF	TGTGCCAGCAGTGTGGGACTAGTTACCGAGCAGTACTTC
TRBJ2-1	-	TRBV11-3	-	CASSLEDRWYNEQFF	TGTGCCAGCAGCTTAGAAGACAGGTGGTACAATGAGCAGTTCTTC
TRBJ1-2	-	TRBV7-2	-	CASSLLVASGYTF	TGTGCCAGCAGCTTACTAGTCGCCTCTGGCTACACCTTC
TRBJ1-5	-	TRBV2	-	CASRDWSNQPQHF	TGTGCCAGCAGGGACTGGAGCAATCAGCCCCAGCATTTT
TRBJ1-4	TRBD1	TRBV7-9	-	CASSHGQGAGEKLFF	TGTGCCAGCAGCCATGGACAGGGGGCGGGAGAAAAACTGTTTTTT
TRBJ2-5	-	TRBV3-1/TRBV3-2	-	CASSQVAGAETQYF	TGTGCCAGCAGCCAAGTTGCCGGAGCAGAGACCCAGTACTTC
TRBJ1-3	-	TRBV6-5	-	CASSFTGGSGNTIYF	TGTGCCAGCAGTTTCACCGGGGGGTCTGGAAACACCATATATTTT
TRBJ2-7	-	TRBV6-5	-	CASSYSSRGSSYEQYF	TGTGCCAGCAGTTACTCGAGCCGCGGTAGCTCCTACGAGCAGTACTTC
TRBJ2-3	TRBD2	TRBV5-1	once	CASGTRGRVEDTQYF	TGCGCCAGCGGCACACGCGGGAGGGTTGAAGATACGCAGTATTTT
TRBJ2-7	-	TRBV28	-	CASSSSTEFHLYEQYF	TGTGCCAGCAGCTCCTCCACTGAATTTCACCTCTACGAGCAGTACTTC
TRBJ2-5	TRBD2	TRBV5-1	-	CASEAGGNQETQYF	TGCGCCAGCGAGGCGGGGGGGAACCAAGAGACCCAGTACTTC
TRBJ1-6	-	TRBV28	-	CASRRNSPLHF	TGTGCCAGCAGGAGAAATTCACCCCTCCACTTT
TRBJ1-2	-	TRBV6-2/TRBV6-3	-	CASRPSSSGIYTF	TGTGCCAGCAGACCTTCGTCCTCGGGAATCTACACCTTC
TRBJ2-7	-	TRBV4-1	-	CASSQGLGNYEQYF	TGCGCCAGCAGCCAAGGGCTAGGAAACTACGAGCAGTACTTC
TRBJ2-1	-	TRBV7-2	-	CASSSSLGVRWYNEQFF	TGTGCCAGCAGCTCGTCATTAGGGGTCAGGTGGTACAATGAGCAGTTCTTC
TRBJ2-1	-	TRBV10-3	-	CAISGSRGASYNEQFF	TGTGCCATCAGTGGTTCTCGGGGAGCTTCTTACAATGAGCAGTTCTTC
TRBJ2-7	-	TRBV4-2	-	CASSQGVSRMNEQYF	TGTGCCAGCAGCCAAGGGGTTAGCCGGATGAACGAGCAGTACTTC
TRBJ1-4	TRBD1	TRBV6-5	-	CASSRTGEREKLFF	TGTGCCAGCAGTCGGACAGGGGAACGCGAAAAACTGTTTTTT
TRBJ1-2	TRBD1	TRBV15	-	CATSRDRTGGNNYGYTF	TGTGCCACCAGCAGGGACCGGACAGGGGGAAACAACTATGGCTACACCTTC
TRBJ2-2	TRBD1	TRBV5-5	-	CASSWTGDTGELFF	TGTGCCAGCAGCTGGACAGGGGACACCGGGGAGCTGTTTTTT
TRBJ2-7	-	TRBV6-5	-	CASSYATGDYYEQYF	TGTGCCAGCAGTTATGCGACAGGCGACTATTACGAGCAGTACTTC
TRBJ1-2	-	TRBV19	once	CASRGRGANYGYTF	TGTGCCAGTAGGGGGAGGGGAGCTAACTATGGCTACACCTTC
TRBJ1-1	-	TRBV7-9	once	CASSLATRGAFF	TGTGCCAGCAGCCTAGCGACTAGGGGAGCTTTCTTT
TRBJ1-1	TRBD1	TRBV6-5	-	CASSYQAGGAFEAFF	TGTGCCAGCAGTTACCAAGCAGGGGGCGCGTTTGAAGCTTTCTTT
TRBJ2-2	-	TRBV11-2	-	CASSLGGEELFF	TGTGCCAGCAGCTTAGGAGGCGAGGAGCTGTTTTTT
TRBJ1-6	-	TRBV19	-	CASRPMWQGSSPLHF	TGTGCCAGTAGACCAATGTGGCAGGGATCTTCACCCCTCCACTTT
TRBJ1-1	-	TRBV2	-	CASSAQGSTEAFF	TGTGCCAGCAGCGCGCAGGGATCCACTGAAGCTTTCTTT
TRBJ1-6	TRBD1	TRBV28	-	CASSAGDRDNSPLHF	TGTGCCAGCAGTGCGGGGGACAGGGATAATTCACCCCTCCACTTT
TRBJ2-3	TRBD2	TRBV30	-	CAWSTKLAGDTDTQYF	TGTGCCTGGAGTACCAAACTAGCGGGGGACACAGATACGCAGTATTTT
TRBJ1-4	-	TRBV4-3	once	CASSPQRGEKLFF	TGCGCCAGCAGCCCCCAGAGAGGGGAAAAACTGTTTTTT
TRBJ2-2	-	TRBV7-2	-	CASSSYQNTGELFF	TGTGCCAGCAGCTCCTACCAGAACACCGGGGAGCTGTTTTTT
TRBJ1-2	-	TRBV4-3	-	CASSQDPSSSLAGYTF	TGCGCCAGCAGCCAAGACCCATCATCCTCGCTAGCTGGCTACACCTTC
TRBJ2-5	-	TRBV5-1	-	CTSSLGNPQRGETQYF	TGCACCAGCAGCTTGGGGAATCCCCAACGGGGAGAGACCCAGTACTTC
TRBJ2-7	-	TRBV20-1	-	CSARRAYEQYF	TGCAGTGCTAGGAGGGCCTACGAGCAGTACTTC
TRBJ1-1	-	TRBV5-1	once	CASSLAVGNTEAFF	TGCGCCAGCAGCTTGGCTGTCGGGAACACTGAAGCTTTCTTT
TRBJ1-1	TRBD1	TRBV7-2	few	CASSLRQGSTEAFF	TGTGCCAGCAGCCTTCGACAGGGTTCCACTGAAGCTTTCTTT